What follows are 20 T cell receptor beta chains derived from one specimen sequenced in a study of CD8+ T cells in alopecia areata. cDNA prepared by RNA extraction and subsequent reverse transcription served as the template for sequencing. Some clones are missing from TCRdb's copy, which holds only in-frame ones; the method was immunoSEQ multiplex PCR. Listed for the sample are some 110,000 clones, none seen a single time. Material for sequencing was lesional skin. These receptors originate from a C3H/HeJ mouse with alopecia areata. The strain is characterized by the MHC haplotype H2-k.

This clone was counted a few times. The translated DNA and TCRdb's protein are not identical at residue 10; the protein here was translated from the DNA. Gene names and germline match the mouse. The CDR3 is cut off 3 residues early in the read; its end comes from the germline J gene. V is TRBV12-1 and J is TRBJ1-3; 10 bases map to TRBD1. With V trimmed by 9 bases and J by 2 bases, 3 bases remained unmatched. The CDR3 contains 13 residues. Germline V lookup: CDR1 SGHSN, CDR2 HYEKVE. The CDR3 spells CAGGQGTGNTLYF. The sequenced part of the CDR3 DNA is TGTGCCGGGGGACAGGGGACTGGAAATACG.

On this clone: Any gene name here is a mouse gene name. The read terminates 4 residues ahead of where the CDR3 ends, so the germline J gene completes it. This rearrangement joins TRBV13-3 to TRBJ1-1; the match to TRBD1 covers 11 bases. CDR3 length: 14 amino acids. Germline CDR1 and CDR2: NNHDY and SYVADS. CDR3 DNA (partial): TGTGCCAGCAGTGGGGACAGGGGGAGGACA. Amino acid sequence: CASSGDRGRT. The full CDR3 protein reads CASSGDRGRTEVFF.

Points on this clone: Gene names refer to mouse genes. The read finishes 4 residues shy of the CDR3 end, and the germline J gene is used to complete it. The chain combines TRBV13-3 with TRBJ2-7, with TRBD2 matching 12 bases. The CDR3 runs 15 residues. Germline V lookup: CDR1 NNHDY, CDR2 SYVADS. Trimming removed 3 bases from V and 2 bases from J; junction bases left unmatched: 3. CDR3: CASSGLGGRPYEQYF. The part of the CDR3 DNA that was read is TGTGCCAGCAGTGGACTGGGGGGGCGCCCCTAT.

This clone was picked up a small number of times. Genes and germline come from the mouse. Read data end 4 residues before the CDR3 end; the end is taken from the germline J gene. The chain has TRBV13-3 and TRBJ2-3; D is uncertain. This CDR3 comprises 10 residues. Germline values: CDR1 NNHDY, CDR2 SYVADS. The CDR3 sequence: CASLGETLYF. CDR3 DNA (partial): TGTGCCAGCTTGGGAGAA.

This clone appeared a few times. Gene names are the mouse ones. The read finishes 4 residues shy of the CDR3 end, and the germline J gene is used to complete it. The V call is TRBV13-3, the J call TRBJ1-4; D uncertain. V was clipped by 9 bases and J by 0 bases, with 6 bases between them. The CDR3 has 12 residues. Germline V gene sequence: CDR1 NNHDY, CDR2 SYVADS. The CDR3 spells CATQISNERLFF. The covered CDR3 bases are TGTGCCACCCAAATTTCCAACGAA.

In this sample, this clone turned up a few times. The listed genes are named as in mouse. CDR3 DNA (partial): TGTGCCAGCGGCCGGGACACGGCAAACTCC. Encoded protein: CASGRDTANS. The whole CDR3 protein reads CASGRDTANSDYTF. The chain recombines TRBV13-2 with TRBJ1-2; D is perhaps TRBD1 (6 bases). The read terminates 4 residues before the CDR3 end, so the remaining end is supplied by the germline J gene. The CDR3 loop spans 14 amino acids. The V end was cut by 5 bases, the J end by 0 bases, with 11 bases between. Germline CDR1 is NNHNN and CDR2 is SYGAGS (reference sequence).

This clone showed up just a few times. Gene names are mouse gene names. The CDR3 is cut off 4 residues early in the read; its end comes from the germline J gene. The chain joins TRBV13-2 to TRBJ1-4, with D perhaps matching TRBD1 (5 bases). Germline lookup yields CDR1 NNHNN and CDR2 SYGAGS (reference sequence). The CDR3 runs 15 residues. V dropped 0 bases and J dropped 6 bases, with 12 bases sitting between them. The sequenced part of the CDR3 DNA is TGTGCCAGCGGTGATGCACCAGGGAGGGACGAA. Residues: CASGDAPGRDE. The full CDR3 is CASGDAPGRDERLFF.

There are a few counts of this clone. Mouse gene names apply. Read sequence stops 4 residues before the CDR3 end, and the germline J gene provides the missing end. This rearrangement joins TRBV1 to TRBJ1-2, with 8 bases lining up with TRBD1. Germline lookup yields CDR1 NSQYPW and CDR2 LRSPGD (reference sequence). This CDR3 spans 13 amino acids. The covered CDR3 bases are TGCACCTGCAGTGCACCAGGGGGCAAC. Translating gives CTCSAPGGN. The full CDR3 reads CTCSAPGGNDYTF.

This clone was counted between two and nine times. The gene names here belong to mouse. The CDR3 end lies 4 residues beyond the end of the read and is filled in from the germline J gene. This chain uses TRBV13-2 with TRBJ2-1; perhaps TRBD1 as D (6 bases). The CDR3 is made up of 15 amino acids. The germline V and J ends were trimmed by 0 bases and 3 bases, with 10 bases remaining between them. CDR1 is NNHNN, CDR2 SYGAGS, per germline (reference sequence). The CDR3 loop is CASGDGDNLYAEQFF. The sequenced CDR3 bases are TGTGCCAGCGGTGATGGGGACAACCTCTATGCT.

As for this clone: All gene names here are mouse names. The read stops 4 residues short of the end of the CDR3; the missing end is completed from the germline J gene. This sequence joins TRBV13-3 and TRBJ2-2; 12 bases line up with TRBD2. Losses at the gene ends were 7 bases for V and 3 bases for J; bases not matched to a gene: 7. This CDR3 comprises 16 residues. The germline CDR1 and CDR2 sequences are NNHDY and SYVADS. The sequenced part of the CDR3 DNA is TGTGCCAGCCGGGACTGGGGGGAACGGGACACCGGG. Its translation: CASRDWGERDTG. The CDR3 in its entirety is CASRDWGERDTGQLYF.

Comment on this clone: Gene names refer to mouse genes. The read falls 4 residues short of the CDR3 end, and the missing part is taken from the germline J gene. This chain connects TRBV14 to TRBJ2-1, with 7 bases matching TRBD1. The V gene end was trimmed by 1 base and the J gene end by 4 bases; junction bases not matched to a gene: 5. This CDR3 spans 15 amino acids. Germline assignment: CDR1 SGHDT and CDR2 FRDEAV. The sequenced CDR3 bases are TGTGCCAGCAGTTTCCCCGGGACAGATTATGCT. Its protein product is CASSFPGTDYA. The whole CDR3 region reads CASSFPGTDYAEQFF.

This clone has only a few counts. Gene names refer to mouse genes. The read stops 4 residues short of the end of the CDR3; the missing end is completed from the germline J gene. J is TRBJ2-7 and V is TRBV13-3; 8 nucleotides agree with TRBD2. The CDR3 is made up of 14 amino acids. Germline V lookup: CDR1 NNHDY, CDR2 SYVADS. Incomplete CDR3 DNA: TGTGCCAGCAGTGGAGGGGGGGGGCGCGAT. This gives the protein CASSGGGGRD. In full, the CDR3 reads CASSGGGGRDEQYF.

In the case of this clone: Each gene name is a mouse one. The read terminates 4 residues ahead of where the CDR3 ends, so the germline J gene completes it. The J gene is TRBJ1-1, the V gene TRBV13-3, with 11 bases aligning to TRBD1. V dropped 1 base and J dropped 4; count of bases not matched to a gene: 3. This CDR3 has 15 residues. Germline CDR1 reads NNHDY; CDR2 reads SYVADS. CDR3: CASSDLGTGGTEVFF. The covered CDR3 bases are TGTGCCAGCAGTGATCTAGGGACAGGGGGCACA.

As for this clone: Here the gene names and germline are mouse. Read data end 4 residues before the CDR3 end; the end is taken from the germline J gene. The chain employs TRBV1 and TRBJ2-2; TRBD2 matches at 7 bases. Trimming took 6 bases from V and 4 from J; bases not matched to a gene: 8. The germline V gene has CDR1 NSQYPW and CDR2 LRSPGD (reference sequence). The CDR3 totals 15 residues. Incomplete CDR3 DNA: TGCACCTGCAGGAAGGACTGGTGGGGCACCGGG. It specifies CTCRKDWWGTG. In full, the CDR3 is CTCRKDWWGTGQLYF.

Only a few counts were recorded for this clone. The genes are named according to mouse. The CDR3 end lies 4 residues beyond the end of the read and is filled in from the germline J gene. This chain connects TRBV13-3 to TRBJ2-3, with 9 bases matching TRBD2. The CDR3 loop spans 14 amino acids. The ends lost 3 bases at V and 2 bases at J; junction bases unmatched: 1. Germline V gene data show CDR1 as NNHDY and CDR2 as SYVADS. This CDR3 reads CASSVGGLAETLYF. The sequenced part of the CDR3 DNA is TGTGCCAGCAGTGTGGGGGGGCTTGCAGAA.

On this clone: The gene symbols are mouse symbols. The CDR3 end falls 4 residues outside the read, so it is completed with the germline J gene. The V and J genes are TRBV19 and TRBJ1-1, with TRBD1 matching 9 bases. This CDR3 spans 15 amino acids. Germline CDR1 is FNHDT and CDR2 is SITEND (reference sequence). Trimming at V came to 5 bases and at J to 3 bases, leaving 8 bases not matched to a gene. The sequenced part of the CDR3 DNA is TGTGCCAGCAGACCATACAGGGGGCGGGACACA. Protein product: CASRPYRGRDT. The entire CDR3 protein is CASRPYRGRDTEVFF. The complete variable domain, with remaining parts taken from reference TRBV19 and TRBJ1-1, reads GGIITQTPKFLIGQEGQKLTLKCQQNFNHDTMYWYRQDSGKGLRLIYYSITENDLQKGDLSEGYDASREKKSSFSLTVTSAQKNEMAVFLCASRPYRGRDTEVFFGKGTRLTVV.

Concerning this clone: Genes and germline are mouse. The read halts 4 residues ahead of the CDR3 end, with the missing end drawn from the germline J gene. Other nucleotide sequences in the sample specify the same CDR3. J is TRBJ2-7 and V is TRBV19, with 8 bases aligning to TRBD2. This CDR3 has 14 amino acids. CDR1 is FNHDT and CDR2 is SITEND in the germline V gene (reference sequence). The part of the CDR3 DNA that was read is TGTGCCAGCAGTATAGGGGGGGGCGCTTAT. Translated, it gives CASSIGGGAY. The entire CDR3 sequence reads CASSIGGGAYEQYF.

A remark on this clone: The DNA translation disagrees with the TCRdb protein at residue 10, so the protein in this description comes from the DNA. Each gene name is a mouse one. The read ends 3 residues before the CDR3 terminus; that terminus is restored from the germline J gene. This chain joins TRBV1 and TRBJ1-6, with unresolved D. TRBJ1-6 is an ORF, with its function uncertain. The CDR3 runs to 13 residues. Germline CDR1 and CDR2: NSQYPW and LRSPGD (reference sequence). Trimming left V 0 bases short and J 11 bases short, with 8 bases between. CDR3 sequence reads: CTCSAEAGAPLYF. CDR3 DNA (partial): TGCACCTGCAGTGCAGAGGCTGGAGCGCCC.

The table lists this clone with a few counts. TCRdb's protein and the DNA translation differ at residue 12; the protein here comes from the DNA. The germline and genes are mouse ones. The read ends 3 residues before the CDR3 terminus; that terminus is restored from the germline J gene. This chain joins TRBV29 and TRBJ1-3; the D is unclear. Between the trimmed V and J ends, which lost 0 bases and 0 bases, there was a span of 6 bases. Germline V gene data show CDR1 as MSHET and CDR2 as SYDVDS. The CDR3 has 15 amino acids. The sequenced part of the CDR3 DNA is TGTGCTAGCAGTTTATCGACAAGTTCTGGAAATACG. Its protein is CASSLSTSSGNT. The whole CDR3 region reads CASSLSTSSGNTLYF.

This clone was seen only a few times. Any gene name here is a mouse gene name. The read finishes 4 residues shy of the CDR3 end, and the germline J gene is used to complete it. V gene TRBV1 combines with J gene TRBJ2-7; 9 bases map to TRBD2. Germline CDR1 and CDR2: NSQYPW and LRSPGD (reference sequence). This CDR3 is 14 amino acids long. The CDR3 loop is CTCRVPGLGYEQYF. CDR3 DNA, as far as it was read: TGCACCTGCCGTGTCCCGGGACTGGGTTAT.